Each of the 9 T cell receptor beta chains below was sequenced from the same sample in a study of memory CD4+ T cells and cytomegalovirus serostatus. The sort gate was single viable CD3+CD4+CD8-CD45RO+ cells for memory CD4+ T cells. Assay: immunoSEQ multiplex PCR; the TCRdb copy retains only in-frame clones and omits some. There are about 50,000 clones in the sample; 60% to 80% occur only once, and over 0.5% lies in the top ten. The sequenced sample consisted of memory CD4+ T cells from blood. The receptors derive from an adult in good health and CMV-seronegative.

V and J are TRBV5-1 and TRBJ1-1; perhaps TRBD1 as D (5 bases). Germline values: CDR1 SGHRS, CDR2 YFSETQ. CDR3 length equals 15 residues. The V gene lost 3 bases and the J gene lost 5 bases, with 17 bases spanning the gap. CDR3 DNA: TGCGCCAGCAGCTCCCGGGCGGGGGAATTAACTGAAGCTTTCTTT. Translated, it gives CASSSRAGELTEAFF.

The V call is TRBV14, the J call TRBJ1-2; possibly TRBD1 for D (6 bases). CDR3 length: 15 residues. Trimming took 3 bases from V and 8 from J, leaving 19 bases between them. Germline CDR1 and CDR2: SGHDN and FVKESK. Here the CDR3 DNA reads TGTGCCAGCAGCCAGCTGGGGGGGCAGGGAGTCGGCTACACCTTC. It specifies CASSQLGGQGVGYTF.

The chain employs TRBV19 and TRBJ2-6; the D is unclear. Germline lookup yields CDR1 LNHDA and CDR2 SQIVND (reference sequence). The CDR3 consists of 15 residues. Deletions cut 3 bases from V and 0 bases from J, with 6 bases between. CDR3 sequence (DNA): TGTGCCAGTAGTATGGGCAGCTCTGGGGCCAACGTCCTGACTTTC. This translates into CASSMGSSGANVLTF.

This chain joins TRBV9 and TRBJ1-3; D is possibly TRBD1 (5 bases). V lost 4 bases, J lost 2 bases, and 16 bases lay in between. CDR3 length: 16 amino acids. Germline values: CDR1 SGDLS, CDR2 YYNGEE. The CDR3 region has the DNA TGTGCCAGCAGCCCGGACCCTCGGGGGACTGGAAACACCATATATTTT. This codes for CASSPDPRGTGNTIYF.

This clone qualifies as medium-sized. This sequence joins TRBV5-5 and TRBJ2-7, with TRBD2 matching over 8 bases. This CDR3 is 16 amino acids long. V lost 4 bases and J lost 0; bases outside the gene matches: 9. The V gene's germline CDR1 is SGHKS and CDR2 YYEKEE (reference sequence). The CDR3 DNA reads TGTGCCAGCAGCCCCCGTTCGGGAGGGTTCTCCTACGAGCAGTACTTC. It is translated as CASSPRSGGFSYEQYF.

The chain employs TRBV7-6 and TRBJ2-5; D call uncertain. The CDR3 consists of 12 residues. Trimming stripped 5 bases from V and 0 bases from J, with 4 bases between. From germline, CDR1 is SGHVS and CDR2 FNYEAQ. CDR3 nucleotides: TGTGCCAGCAGCCGGCACCAAGAGACCCAGTACTTC. This codes for CASSRHQETQYF.

This clone was observed a single time. The chain links TRBV7-6 to TRBJ2-3, with D perhaps TRBD2 (5 bases). Germline CDR1 reads SGHVS; CDR2 reads FNYEAQ. This CDR3 is built from 14 residues. V was pared by 5 bases and J by 6 bases, with 15 bases between. Here the CDR3 reads CASSIGDFADTQYF. CDR3 nucleotide sequence: TGTGCCAGCAGCATCGGGGATTTTGCGGATACGCAGTATTTT.

CDR3 residues: CASSKDRNYNEQFF. In DNA, the CDR3 is TGTGCCAGCAGCAAAGACAGGAACTACAATGAGCAGTTCTTC. This chain joins TRBV7-3 and TRBJ2-1, with a weak D call TRBD1 (6 bases). The CDR3 spans 14 residues. Germline V gives CDR1 SGHTA, CDR2 FQGTGA. V dropped 5 bases and J dropped 3 bases, with 11 bases sitting between them.

The chain combines TRBV6-5 with TRBJ2-5; 9 nucleotides align to TRBD2. The trim removed 5 bases at V and 6 bases at J, leaving 10 bases unmatched. This CDR3 has 15 residues. Germline-derived CDR1 and CDR2 are MNHEY and SVGAGI. CDR3 DNA sequence: TGTGCCAGCAGTCCCCTTAGCGGGAGAAAAAAGACCCAGTACTTC. Translating gives CASSPLSGRKKTQYF.